This T cell receptor (beta chain) was identified during a study of T cells after yellow fever vaccination. TCR cDNA was made by 5'RACE template switching, adding a universal primer site and UMIs. TCRdb reanalysed the 5' RACE reads using MiXCR and keeps one entry per CDR3 protein. Of some 300,000 distinct CDR3 sequences in the sample, approximately 8% are singletons; the top ten hold approximately 15%. The sample holds a few counts of this clonotype. Its antigen is currently unknown. Broader study findings: Repertoires obtained by FACS sorting could include abundant clonotypes that entered as contaminants from the bulk population. Boosting was followed by the reappearance of most primary-vaccination clones (approximately 97% CD4, about 90% CD8). Though it reached lower strength, the secondary response hit its peak faster, day 5 versus 15.

Germline-derived CDR1 and CDR2 are LGHNA and YSLEER. The CDR3 covers 16 residues. The V gene end was trimmed by 1 base and the J gene end by 2 bases; junction bases not matched to a gene: 6. This specimen was PBMCs, taken about 41 days after the first yellow fever vaccination. The rearrangement links TRBV4-3 to TRBJ2-5; 8 bases agree with TRBD1. This TCR came from a man between 18 and 35 years old who received the YFV17D yellow fever vaccine. For the CDR3, the DNA is TGCGCCAGCAGCCAAGTAGGGCGGACAGGGCAAGAGACCCAGTACTTC. Translation: CASSQVGRTGQETQYF.